Each of the 17 T cell receptor beta chains below was sequenced from the same sample in a study of cytomegalovirus exposure and HLA in healthy donors. PCR was performed using 60 Vbeta and 13 Jbeta primers. The method was immunoSEQ multiplex PCR; TCRdb's version includes in-frame clones alone and lacks a portion of them. Of fewer than 150,000 clones listed, 70% to 85% were seen once; the top ten hold about 9.9%. The sequenced sample consisted of PBMCs. The receptors come from a woman between 45 and 60 years old in good health and CMV-seropositive.

The rearrangement joins TRBV5-1 to TRBJ2-3; no clear D. This CDR3 spans 13 amino acids. Deletions cut 0 bases from V and 6 bases from J, with 8 bases between. From germline, CDR1 is SGHRS and CDR2 YFSETQ. Here the CDR3 DNA reads TGCGCCAGCAGCTTGGGGCAGATCGATACGCAGTATTTT. Translating it yields CASSLGQIDTQYF.

This clone was recorded a few times. The chain joins TRBV29-1 to TRBJ1-2, with D perhaps TRBD1 (6 bases). The germline V and J ends were trimmed by 3 bases and 5 bases, with 19 bases remaining between them. Per germline, CDR1 SQVTM and CDR2 ANQGSEA. The CDR3 is 15 amino acids. The DNA for the CDR3 is TGCAGCGTTGAGGGCAGGGGAGACGGTGGATATGGCTACACCTTC. Translated, it gives CSVEGRGDGGYGYTF.

This chain joins TRBV29-1 and TRBJ1-2; possible D gene TRBD1, 5 bases. This CDR3 contains 13 residues. Germline CDR1 and CDR2: SQVTM and ANQGSEA. Between the trimmed V and J ends, which lost 4 bases and 4 bases, there was a span of 13 bases. Here the CDR3 DNA reads TGCAGCGTTGCGTTGGGGCAGGGCTATGGCTACACCTTC. It yields the protein CSVALGQGYGYTF.

The table lists this clone with a few counts. The gene calls are TRBV6-6 and TRBJ2-2; 8 bases fit TRBD1. Trimming took 6 bases from V and 6 from J; bases not matched to a gene: 9. The CDR3 totals 15 residues. The V gene's germline CDR1 is MNHNY and CDR2 SVGAGI (reference sequence). The CDR3 DNA follows: TGTGCCAGCAGAACCGGGACAGGTGGGCCCGGGGAGCTGTTTTTT. This gives the protein CASRTGTGGPGELFF.

This chain uses TRBV5-4 with TRBJ1-1; a weak D match, TRBD1 (6 bases). The CDR3 spans 12 residues. In germline, CDR1 is SGHNT, CDR2 YYREEE (reference sequence). Trimming took 7 bases from V and 12 from J, leaving 19 bases between them. CDR3 DNA: TGTGCCAGCGGGGAAAGGGGGAGAAACCCTTTCTTT. Encoded protein: CASGERGRNPFF. Full variable domain (rest looked up from reference TRBV5-4 and TRBJ1-1): ETGVTQSPTHLIKTRGQQVTLRCSSQSGHNTVSWYQQALGQGPQFIFQYYREEENGRGNFPPRFSGLQFPNYSSELNVNALELDDSALYLCASGERGRNPFFGQGTRLTVV.

Worth noting for this clone: The junction shows a germline mismatch at one end, possibly a read error. The chain joins TRBV4-2 to TRBJ2-7; perhaps TRBD1 as D (6 bases). Germline V gene data show CDR1 as LGHNA and CDR2 as YNFKEQ. This CDR3 has 14 amino acids. The CDR3 reads CGSSKAGQSYEQYF. CDR3 DNA sequence: TGTGGCAGCAGCAAGGCAGGACAGTCCTACGAGCAGTACTTC.

V and J are TRBV28 and TRBJ2-5, with 10 bases fitting TRBD2. The J call may be wrong; the DNA end is better matched by TRBJ2-7. The V gene's germline CDR1 is MDHEN and CDR2 SYDVKM. The CDR3 is 17 residues long. CDR3: CASKTFTGLAEPYEQYF. The CDR3 DNA follows: TGTGCCAGCAAGACATTCACAGGACTAGCGGAGCCTTACGAGCAGTACTTC.

The J gene is TRBJ2-6, the V gene TRBV7-2; 12 positions match TRBD2. The ends lost 7 bases at V and 0 bases at J; junction bases unmatched: 10. Germline V gives CDR1 SGHTA, CDR2 FQGNSA. The length of the CDR3 is 19 residues. In DNA form, the CDR3 reads TGTGCCAGCACACAGACTAGCGGGAGACTCAGCTCTGGGGCCAACGTCCTGACTTTC. It encodes CASTQTSGRLSSGANVLTF. The variable domain in full, with the rest retrieved from reference TRBV7-2 and TRBJ2-6, is GAGVSQSPSNKVTEKGKDVELRCDPISGHTALYWYRQSLGQGLEFLIYFQGNSAPDKSGLPSDRFSAERTGGSVSTLTIQRTQQEDSAVYLCASTQTSGRLSSGANVLTFGAGSRLTVL.

The chain links TRBV11-2 to TRBJ2-1; tentatively, D is TRBD1 (8 bases). The germline V gene has CDR1 SGHAT and CDR2 FQNNGV. CDR3 size: 13 residues. Trimming removed 5 bases at V and 6 bases at J, with 11 bases between. The CDR3 DNA is TGTGCCAGCAGCAGCGGGACAGGCAATGAGCAGTTCTTC. Protein: CASSSGTGNEQFF.

V gene TRBV5-3 combines with J gene TRBJ1-2; TRBD1 matches 7 bases. TRBV5-3 carries the ORF label, with uncertain function. The J segment lost 5 bases and the V segment lost 0 bases, leaving 10 bases of the junction unmatched. This CDR3 spans 16 amino acids. CDR3 bases: TGTGCCAGAAGCTTGGAGACAGGGCGGATTGGATATGGCTACACCTTC. Its translation: CARSLETGRIGYGYTF.

The chain uses TRBV2 and TRBJ1-2, with D uncertain. The length of the CDR3 is 14 residues. V was trimmed by 7 bases and J by 2 bases, leaving 14 bases between them. Germline assignment: CDR1 SNHLY and CDR2 FYNNEI. CDR3 in amino acids: CASMFDGGNYGYTF. As DNA, the CDR3 is TGTGCCAGCATGTTCGACGGAGGGAACTATGGCTACACCTTC.

This chain uses TRBV10-3 with TRBJ1-4, with D perhaps TRBD1 (6 bases). Trimming left V 5 bases short and J 8 bases short, with 15 bases between. The CDR3 extends over 14 amino acids. CDR1 and CDR2 (germline): ENHRY, SYGVKD. The CDR3 nucleotides read TGTGCCATCAGTCAACGGGACACGGAGGAAAAACTGTTTTTT. It encodes CAISQRDTEEKLFF.

CDR3 DNA sequence: TGTGCCAGCAGTGGGACAGGGGGCCATGGCTACACCTTC. Its protein is CASSGTGGHGYTF. The chain employs TRBV28 and TRBJ1-2; 12 bases match TRBD1. Germline CDR1 is MDHEN and CDR2 is SYDVKM. This CDR3 contains 13 residues. After removal of 5 bases from V and 6 bases from J, the junction contained 1 base not matched to a gene.

This clone was found once. The chain carries TRBV28 and TRBJ2-6; possible D gene TRBD1, 6 bases. CDR1 and CDR2 from the germline V gene are MDHEN and SYDVKM. V lost 3 bases to trimming and J lost 0 bases, with 18 bases between them. The CDR3 is made up of 19 amino acids. The CDR3 bases are TGTGCCAGCAGTTTCCTCTTTGAAGGGGGAGTCTCTGGGGCCAACGTCCTGACTTTC. Its translation: CASSFLFEGGVSGANVLTF.

The chain uses TRBV7-3 and TRBJ2-2, with TRBD2 matching over 7 bases. Germline-derived CDR1 and CDR2 are SGHTA and FQGTGA. This CDR3 has 16 amino acids. The V segment lost 4 bases and the J segment 6 bases; nucleotides outside the gene matches: 11. CDR3 residues: CASSSNSAGVSGELFF. The CDR3 coding sequence is TGTGCCAGCAGCTCAAACTCCGCGGGGGTTTCCGGGGAGCTGTTTTTT.

This clone was seen a few times. The genes are TRBV5-6 and TRBJ2-7; a weak D match, TRBD2 (5 bases). The length of the CDR3 is 14 residues. Germline CDR1 is SGHDT and CDR2 is YYEEEE. V was shortened by 7 bases and J by 3 bases, with 17 bases between the two germline ends. As DNA, the CDR3 is TGTGCCAGCCGCTCCCGAGGGATGATCTACGAGCAGTACTTC. Amino acids: CASRSRGMIYEQYF.

This chain joins TRBV6-1 and TRBJ1-5, with D unresolved. The V end lost 8 bases, the J end lost 3 bases, and 14 bases lay between the germline ends. The CDR3 has 14 amino acids. Germline loops: CDR1 MNHNS, CDR2 SASEGT. The CDR3 sequence is CASFSEVSNQPQHF. DNA for the CDR3: TGTGCCAGCTTCTCTGAGGTCTCCAATCAGCCCCAGCATTTT.